A selection of T cell receptor beta chains follows, all from one sample in a study of HIV-infected patients and healthy controls. TCRdb used MiXCR to reprocess the 5' RACE reads, holding one entry per CDR3 protein. The profile shows fewer than 20,000 distinct CDR3 sequences, approximately 10% of them singletons. Sequencing input: blood. Source of these receptors: an adult in good health. CDR3s include the opening cysteine and the closing phenylalanine or tryptophan. A D gene is named only where the DNA matches it firmly. Only part of the rows carry a size: once, few, many, or a class if the clone is expanded.

V	length	D	size	J	CDR3	DNA
TRBV6-5	14	.	many	TRBJ2-1	CASKRGDAFIEQFF	TGTGCCAGCAAGAGGGGGGACGCTTTCATTGAGCAGTTCTTC
TRBV7-6	17	.	.	TRBJ2-7	CASSLDKALTQGDEQYF	TGTGCCAGCAGCTTAGATAAAGCCCTCACTCAAGGGGACGAGCAGTACTTC
TRBV20-1	13	.	many	TRBJ2-3	CSARDVGNYTQYF	TGCAGTGCTAGAGATGTGGGGAATTATACGCAGTATTTT
TRBV6-5	15	.	few	TRBJ2-7	CASSYSPPGIFEQYF	TGTGCCAGCAGTTACTCTCCCCCTGGGATCTTCGAGCAGTACTTC
TRBV27	15	.	few	TRBJ2-7	CASSLAGSRASEQYF	TGTGCCAGCAGTTTAGCGGGGTCTCGTGCCTCCGAGCAGTACTTC
TRBV7-9	13	.	few	TRBJ2-3	CASSEGSGTPIVF	TGTGCCAGCAGCGAGGGTTCCGGGACTCCCATCGTTTTT
TRBV5-1	14	.	many	TRBJ1-2	CASSLGTDNYGYTF	TGCGCCAGCAGCTTGGGTACAGACAACTATGGCTACACCTTC
TRBV10-3	19	TRBD2	medium-sized	TRBJ2-1	CAISESGLAGAGSYNEQFF	TGTGCCATCAGTGAGTCGGGACTAGCGGGAGCAGGCTCCTACAATGAGCAGTTCTTC
TRBV20-1	15	TRBD2	.	TRBJ2-1	CSAHDSAGEVNEQFF	TGCAGTGCCCATGACTCAGCGGGAGAAGTAAATGAGCAGTTCTTC
TRBV12-3/TRBV12-4	17	TRBD2	many	TRBJ2-3	CASSFQTSGRATDTQYF	TGTGCCAGCAGTTTTCAAACTAGCGGGAGGGCCACAGATACGCAGTATTTT
TRBV5-1	11	.	medium-sized	TRBJ2-5	CASSFQETQYF	TGCGCCAGCAGCTTCCAAGAGACCCAGTACTTC
TRBV19	15	.	.	TRBJ2-4	CASSIGPIIKNIQYF	TGTGCCAGTAGTATTGGACCTATAATAAAAAACATTCAGTACTTC
TRBV20-1	13	.	many	TRBJ2-3	CSAGDSSPDTQYF	TGCAGTGCTGGCGACTCCTCCCCAGATACGCAGTATTTT
TRBV5-5	17	TRBD1	.	TRBJ1-5	CASSFFPGQGRNQPQHF	TGTGCCAGCAGCTTTTTCCCGGGACAGGGAAGAAATCAGCCCCAGCATTTT
TRBV10-3	13	.	many	TRBJ2-7	CAISGQGRYEQYF	TGTGCCATCAGTGGTCAGGGGCGCTACGAGCAGTACTTC
TRBV20-1	15	.	many	TRBJ1-5	CSASRVAGAGSPQHF	TGCAGTGCTAGCCGAGTGGCAGGGGCAGGATCGCCCCAGCATTTT
TRBV3-1	17	TRBD2	many	TRBJ2-5	CASSPPATSGRRETQYF	TGTGCCAGCAGCCCTCCCGCGACTAGCGGGAGGCGGGAGACCCAGTACTTC
TRBV10-1	16	TRBD2	medium-sized	TRBJ2-3	CASSPTSGRSTDTQYF	TGCGCCAGCAGTCCGACTAGCGGGAGGAGCACAGATACGCAGTATTTT
TRBV3-1	16	.	many	TRBJ2-4	CASSPPASLAKNIQYF	TGTGCCAGCAGCCCCCCGGCCAGCCTAGCCAAAAACATTCAGTACTTC
TRBV3-1	14	.	.	TRBJ2-1	CASSRNDGYNEQFF	TGTGCCAGCAGCCGAAATGACGGCTACAATGAGCAGTTCTTC
TRBV4-1	12	.	.	TRBJ1-4	CASSQDPPGLFF	TGCGCCAGCAGCCAAGACCCCCCTGGACTGTTTTTT
TRBV28	17	.	medium-sized	TRBJ2-7	CASIPSLGTASSYEQYF	TGTGCCAGCATCCCGAGCCTCGGGACGGCCAGCTCCTACGAGCAGTACTTC
TRBV14	15	.	.	TRBJ1-2	CASSPMRGGRYGYTF	TGTGCCAGCAGCCCCATGAGGGGGGGTCGGTATGGCTACACCTTC
TRBV3-1	15	TRBD2	.	TRBJ2-3	CASSQEPAGGGTQYF	TGTGCCAGCAGCCAAGAGCCAGCGGGAGGGGGTACGCAGTATTTT
TRBV7-3	15	.	.	TRBJ2-1	CASSLKVGLYNEQFF	TGTGCCAGCAGCTTAAAGGTGGGGCTCTACAATGAGCAGTTCTTC
TRBV4-2	15	.	.	TRBJ2-6	CASSQGPSGANVLTF	TGTGCCAGCAGCCAAGGGCCCTCTGGGGCCAACGTCCTGACTTTC
TRBV27	12	.	many	TRBJ2-5	CASSSGGETQYF	TGTGCCAGCAGTTCTGGGGGAGAGACCCAGTACTTC
TRBV6-1	13	.	many	TRBJ2-7	CASTWRGLYEQYF	TGTGCCAGCACCTGGAGGGGTCTTTACGAGCAGTACTTC
TRBV12-3/TRBV12-4	16	.	few	TRBJ2-6	CASSMDIISGANVLTF	TGTGCCAGCAGTATGGACATCATCTCTGGGGCCAACGTCCTGACTTTC
TRBV12-3/TRBV12-4	14	TRBD2	many	TRBJ2-5	CASSLGLARETQYF	TGTGCCAGCAGTTTGGGACTAGCAAGAGAGACCCAGTACTTC
TRBV5-1	14	.	many	TRBJ2-1	CASSLQTAYNEQFF	TGCGCCAGCAGCTTACAGACAGCCTACAATGAGCAGTTCTTC
TRBV28	14	TRBD1	few	TRBJ2-7	CATGTRSQGDEQYF	TGTGCCACCGGAACCAGGTCCCAGGGGGACGAGCAGTACTTC
TRBV10-3	16	TRBD1	few	TRBJ2-1	CAIRIGQGNGNNEQFF	TGTGCCATCAGGATTGGACAGGGAAATGGTAACAATGAGCAGTTCTTC
TRBV5-5	11	.	many	TRBJ2-5	CASSLDETQYF	TGTGCCAGCAGCTTGGATGAGACCCAGTACTTC
TRBV4-1	18	TRBD1	many	TRBJ2-6	CASRPGTGTNSGANVLTF	TGCGCCAGCAGACCCGGGACAGGGACTAACTCTGGGGCCAACGTCCTGACTTTC
TRBV20-1	15	.	many	TRBJ2-1	CSALRDESSYNEQFF	TGCAGTGCTTTACGGGATGAAAGCTCCTACAATGAGCAGTTCTTC
TRBV12-3/TRBV12-4	14	.	medium-sized	TRBJ2-5	CASSSGLAQETQYF	TGTGCCAGCAGTTCGGGGTTGGCCCAAGAGACCCAGTACTTC
TRBV19	13	TRBD2	many	TRBJ2-5	CASSGAGGETQYF	TGTGCCAGTAGTGGAGCGGGAGGGGAGACCCAGTACTTC
TRBV20-1	14	.	many	TRBJ2-7	CSATDSVSSYEQYF	TGCAGTGCCACGGACAGCGTGAGCTCCTACGAGCAGTACTTC
TRBV3-1	13	.	many	TRBJ2-2	CASSRLNTGELFF	TGTGCCAGCAGCCGACTTAACACCGGGGAGCTGTTTTTT
TRBV13	16	TRBD1	many	TRBJ2-1	CASSLARGQGYNEQFF	TGTGCCAGCAGCTTAGCTAGGGGGCAGGGATACAATGAGCAGTTCTTC
TRBV6-5	15	TRBD1	.	TRBJ1-1	CASSYGLTGDTEAFF	TGTGCCAGCAGTTACGGGCTGACAGGGGACACTGAAGCTTTCTTT
TRBV5-1	15	.	many	TRBJ1-6	CASSFGGEKNSPLHF	TGCGCCAGCAGCTTCGGGGGAGAGAAGAATTCACCCCTCCACTTT
TRBV6-5	14	TRBD1	few	TRBJ2-7	CASSRTGGSYEQYF	TGTGCCAGCAGTAGGACAGGGGGCTCCTACGAGCAGTACTTC
TRBV5-1	14	.	many	TRBJ2-3	CASSLGLGTDTQYF	TGCGCCAGCAGCTTGGGACTAGGTACAGATACGCAGTATTTT
TRBV29-1	14	.	medium-sized	TRBJ1-1	CSVVGVRSNTEAFF	TGCAGCGTTGTGGGTGTCAGAAGTAACACTGAAGCTTTCTTT
TRBV5-1	14	TRBD1	many	TRBJ2-7	CASSGTGTGAEQYF	TGCGCCAGCAGCGGAACCGGGACAGGGGCCGAGCAGTACTTC
TRBV20-1	10	.	medium-sized	TRBJ2-5	CSARKETQYF	TGCAGTGCGAGAAAAGAGACCCAGTACTTC
TRBV2	12	.	many	TRBJ2-1	CASSPTGTEQFF	TGTGCCAGCAGTCCCACGGGGACTGAGCAGTTCTTC
TRBV6-5	14	TRBD1	many	TRBJ1-1	CASTRTGGPTEAFF	TGTGCCAGCACTAGGACAGGGGGCCCCACTGAAGCTTTCTTT
TRBV2	14	TRBD1	many	TRBJ1-1	CASGLGQGTTEAFF	TGTGCCAGCGGCCTAGGACAGGGAACCACTGAAGCTTTCTTT
TRBV5-1	14	.	many	TRBJ1-4	CASSLTATNEKLFF	TGCGCCAGCAGCTTGACAGCAACTAATGAAAAACTGTTTTTT
TRBV11-2	16	TRBD1	few	TRBJ1-1	CASSSGTGYPSTEAFF	TGTGCCAGCAGCTCTGGGACAGGGTATCCAAGCACTGAAGCTTTCTTT
TRBV13	11	.	many	TRBJ2-1	CASADSNEQFF	TGTGCCAGCGCAGATAGCAATGAGCAGTTCTTC
TRBV7-9	16	.	many	TRBJ2-1	CASCLPFGSGNNEQFF	TGTGCCAGCTGCCTACCCTTTGGTAGCGGCAACAATGAGCAGTTCTTC